A few counts support the clone carrying this T cell receptor beta chain. This sample was taken from a study of type 1 regulatory T cells. The overall study: T-allo10 is an in vitro-generated, Tr1-enriched CD4 T cell product specific for alloantigen.

Germline V gene lookup returns CDR1 DFQATT and CDR2 SNEGSKA (reference sequence). The CDR3 contains 14 residues. With V trimmed by 2 bases and J by 0 bases, 3 bases remained unmatched. TCRdb re-analysed the reads in MiXCR, keeping a single row per CDR3 protein. This repertoire shows some 90,000 distinct CDR3 sequences, 25% to 40% found once; its top ten account for around 2.3%. This clonotype was sampled from a human donor in good health. The chain carries TRBV20-1 and TRBJ2-7; the match to TRBD2 covers 8 bases. The material sequenced was CD4+ T cells, either the whole sample or a sorted fraction (not recorded which). CDR3 region: CSARPSGSSYEQYF. The CDR3 nucleotides are TGCAGTGCTAGACCCAGCGGGAGCTCCTACGAGCAGTACTTC.